This TCR beta chain comes out of a study of T cells expressing NK-cell markers. About the study: Cells sorted as CD3+CD56+NKG2C+, CD3+CD56+NKG2C- and CD3+CD56-NKG2C+ T cells supplied the TCR beta repertoires. Just one sequenced donor of eight was HCMV-seronegative, while seven were seropositive. General observations from the study: These clonotypes also led the CD3+CD56-NKG2C+ fraction in several donors.

Regarding this clonotype: Antigen unknown.

UMI-tagged 5'RACE template switching yielded the TCR beta cDNA. TCRdb reprocessed the 5' RACE reads and keeps a single row for each CDR3 protein, giving no DNA. This sample contains roughly 150,000 distinct CDR3 sequences. CDR3 length: 16 residues. Germline loops: CDR1 MNHNS, CDR2 SASEGT. This TCR was sampled from a man aged 18-70 years in good health. Sequenced material: blood T cells: a sorted CD56 or NKG2C T cell subset, CD4+ or CD8+ T cells, or bulk PBMC T cells (not recorded which). The chain uses TRBV6-1 and TRBJ2-7; lacking DNA, the TRBD2 call made by TCRdb goes unchecked. CDR3 loop: CASWESRTSSFYEQYF.